This TCR beta chain was sequenced in a study of glioma-infiltrating T cells after dendritic cell vaccination (dated by TCRdb to about 2016). About the full investigation: The cohort included some 15 glioblastoma patients drawn from Phase I and II dendritic cell vaccination trials, of whom 9 were newly diagnosed and 6 had recurrent disease. Autologous tumor lysate-pulsed dendritic cell vaccination was administered to the patients between the early 2000s and the early 2010s. The vaccine consisted of monocyte-derived dendritic cells cultured seven days with IL-4 and GM-CSF, then pulsed overnight with autologous tumor lysate. Patients received three intradermal dendritic cell vaccine injections at biweekly intervals in the arm below the axilla. Deep sequencing of TCR beta CDR3 regions was used to quantify tumor-infiltrating lymphocyte content and compare tumor and blood repertoires in dendritic cell-vaccinated glioblastoma patients. Survival after dendritic cell vaccination was correlated with TCR sequencing metrics, such as TIL content and the overlap between tumor and blood repertoires. Beyond this particular receptor, the publication reports: Higher estimated pretreatment TIL content predicted longer time to progression and overall survival after dendritic cell vaccination. The cohort was small and heterogeneous, with few patients having full blood and tumor sets and even fewer initial-recurrent tumor pairs. The three-group TCR overlap response model was characterized as speculative, and prospective validation of the model was stated to be required. No direct relationship between TCR clonality and survival was found, suggesting that a diverse polyclonal response may matter.

Details on this clone: Its antigen remains undetermined. The record has no base qualities; no much larger clone is one base away.

Patients were selected for having adequate residual fresh-frozen tumor tissue and more than two years of available survival data. None of the glioblastoma patients carried an isocitrate dehydrogenase mutation, although molecular status otherwise varied. PBMC collection took place before vaccination, two weeks after the third vaccination, and at tumor progression if progression occurred. The Qiagen DNeasy Blood extraction Kit was used to extract genomic DNA. V and J are truncated by 0 bases and 8 bases respectively, leaving an intervening sequence of 10 bases. The CDR3 sequence holds 13 residues, the cysteine and phenylalanine included. Only the CDR3 part of the read is kept: 39 bases, read in frame from the first base. The germline V gene specifies MNHEY as CDR1 and SVGAGI as CDR2. The immunoSEQ assay amplified TCRB CDR3 regions from approximately 2 micrograms of genomic DNA, or from all available DNA when less than that amount was available. The multiplex PCR relied on 60 forward primers for TCR V beta segments and 13 reverse primers for J beta segments. Synthetic control templates were spiked into each sample at limiting dilution to estimate reads per starting template. Sequencing produced 87 bp reads on the Illumina HiSeq System. The paper's processing steps were these. PCR and sequencing errors were removed by a nearest neighbor algorithm that merged closely related sequences. TCR overlap was defined as the percentage of unique tumor TCR beta sequences that were also found in the peripheral blood of the same patient. What TCRdb holds here is the immuneACCESS table cut down to in-frame rearrangements. Part of the clones is not present; checked against another copy, under half of the missing clones reflect an unresolved V gene, and the others are unexplained. For V, J and clone size, that table is used; D and trimming come from the DNA. The sample profile shows about 90,000 clones; approximately 81% of them were found once. Jointly, the top ten make up 2.5% to 3% of the sample.

The clonotype comes from a human donor with glioblastoma. The sequencing used blood, collected before dendritic cell vaccination. Rearrangement joined TRBV6-5 to TRBJ1-1, with a weak D call of TRBD1 (6 bases match). The CDR3 has the sequence CASSYSGDREAFF. The DNA sequence follows: TGTGCCAGCAGTTACTCCGGTGACAGGGAAGCTTTCTTT.